This T cell receptor beta chain was obtained from a study of vaccination and CD4 T cells after COVID-19. Overall study results and limits: Median SARS-CoV-2-reactive clonotypes rose from about 20 to 38, not significantly.

Comments on this clonotype: What it binds is not known.

Via MiXCR, TCRdb re-called the PCR reads, giving one row per CDR3 protein. The repertoire holds some 29,000 distinct CDR3 sequences, 51% seen once, with over 4.5% in the top ten. CDR1 DFQATT and CDR2 SNEGSKA come from the germline V gene (reference sequence). This CDR3 is 13 amino acids long. The germline V and J ends were trimmed by 7 bases and 0 bases, with 10 bases remaining between them. Noted time point: late sampling 161 to 241 days after vaccination in a few convalescent patients. This TCR came from a human donor who had recovered from COVID-19. This sample comprised CD4+ T cells from blood, obtained about 7 months after SARS-CoV-2 vaccination. V gene TRBV20-1 combines with J gene TRBJ1-5; no definite D call. CDR3 bases: TGCAGTGTGTCGCATTATAGCAATCAGCCCCAGCATTTT. It specifies CSVSHYSNQPQHF.